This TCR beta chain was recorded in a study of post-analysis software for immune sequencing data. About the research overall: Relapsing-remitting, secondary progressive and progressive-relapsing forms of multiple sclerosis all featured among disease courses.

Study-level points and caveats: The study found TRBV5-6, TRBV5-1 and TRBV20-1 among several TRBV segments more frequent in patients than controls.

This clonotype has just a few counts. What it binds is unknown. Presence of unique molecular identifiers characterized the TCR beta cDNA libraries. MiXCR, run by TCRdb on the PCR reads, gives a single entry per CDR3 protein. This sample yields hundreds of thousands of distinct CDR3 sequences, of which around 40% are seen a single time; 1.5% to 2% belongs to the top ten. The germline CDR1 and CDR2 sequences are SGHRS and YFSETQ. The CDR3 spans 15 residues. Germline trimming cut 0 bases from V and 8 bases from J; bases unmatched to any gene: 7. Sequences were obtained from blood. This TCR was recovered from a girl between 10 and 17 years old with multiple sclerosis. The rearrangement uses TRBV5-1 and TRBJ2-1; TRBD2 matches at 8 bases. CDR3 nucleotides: TGCGCCAGCAGCTTGGCGGGGGGGGCCATCCATGAGCAGTTCTTC. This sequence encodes CASSLAGGAIHEQFF.